This TCR beta chain was retrieved from a study of cytomegalovirus exposure and HLA in healthy donors. The CDR3 runs to 17 residues. The V gene end was trimmed by 0 bases and the J gene end by 6 bases; junction bases not matched to a gene: 4. The germline gives CDR1 MGHRA, CDR2 YSYEKL. PCR involved 60 Vbeta and 13 Jbeta primers. Generated by immunoSEQ multiplex PCR, the TCRdb table keeps only in-frame clones and is missing some. Among 230,000 or so clones, nearly 95% were seen once, and the ten largest hold about 1.7%. This clonotype was sampled from a girl aged 2-10 years in good health and CMV-seronegative. The sample comprised PBMCs. The chain carries TRBV4-1 and TRBJ2-1; TRBD2 matches at 14 bases. The CDR3 protein is CASSQELGLAGVNEQFF. CDR3 nucleotides: TGCGCCAGCAGCCAAGAATTGGGACTAGCGGGAGTCAATGAGCAGTTCTTC.